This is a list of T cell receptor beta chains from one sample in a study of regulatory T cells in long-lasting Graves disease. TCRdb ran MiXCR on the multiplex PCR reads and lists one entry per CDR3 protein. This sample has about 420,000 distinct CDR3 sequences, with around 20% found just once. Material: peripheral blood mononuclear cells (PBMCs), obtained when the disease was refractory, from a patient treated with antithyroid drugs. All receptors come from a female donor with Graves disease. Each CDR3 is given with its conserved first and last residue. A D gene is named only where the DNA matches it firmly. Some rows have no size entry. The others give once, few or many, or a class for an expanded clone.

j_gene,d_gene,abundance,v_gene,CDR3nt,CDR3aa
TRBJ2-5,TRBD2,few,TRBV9,TGTGCCAGCTCACCATTAGCGGGGAACCAAGAGACCCAGTACTTC,CASSPLAGNQETQYF
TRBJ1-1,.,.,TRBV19,TGTGCCAGTAGTATAGTATCAGGGCGAGCGGCTTTCTTT,CASSIVSGRAAFF
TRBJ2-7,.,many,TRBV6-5,TGTGCCAGCAGTTACTCGACCCAGGGACCCTACGAGCAGTACTTC,CASSYSTQGPYEQYF
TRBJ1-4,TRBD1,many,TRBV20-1,TGCAGTGCTAGTTCGACAGGGTCTGAAAAACTGTTTTTT,CSASSTGSEKLFF
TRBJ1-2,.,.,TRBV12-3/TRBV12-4,TGTGCCAGCAGCTCCGGCCCCGGGTATGGCTACATCTTC,CASSSGPGYGYIF
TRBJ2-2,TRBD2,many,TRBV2,TGTGCCAGCAGTGCTAGACTAGCGGGAGTTGGCACCGGGGAGCTGTTTTTT,CASSARLAGVGTGELFF
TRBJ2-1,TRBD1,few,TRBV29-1,TGCAGCGTTGATGGGCAGGGGGAGAATGAGCAGTTCTTC,CSVDGQGENEQFF
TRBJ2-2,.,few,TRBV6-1,TGTGCCAGCAGTGAATTGGTACCTTCCACCGGGGAGCTGTTTTTT,CASSELVPSTGELFF
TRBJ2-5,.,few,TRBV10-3,TGTGCCATCAGAGGACGAGCACAAGAGACCCAGTACTTC,CAIRGRAQETQYF
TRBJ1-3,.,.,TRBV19,TGTGCCAGCCACGCCGGGACGACTGGAAACACCATATATTTT,CASHAGTTGNTIYF
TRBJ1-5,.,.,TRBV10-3,TGTGCCATCAGTGAAGGTTTGAATCAGCCCCAGCATTTT,CAISEGLNQPQHF
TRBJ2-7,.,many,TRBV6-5,TGTGCCAGCAGTTACCAGTACGAGCAGTACTTC,CASSYQYEQYF
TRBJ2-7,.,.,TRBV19,TGTGCCAGTAGTATAAAGGGGGATGGCGGGGGTCGCTACGAGCAGTACTTC,CASSIKGDGGGRYEQYF
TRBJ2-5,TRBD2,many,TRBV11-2,TGTGCCAGCAGCCCGGGAGGACTAGCGGGATACCAAGAGACCCAGTACTTC,CASSPGGLAGYQETQYF
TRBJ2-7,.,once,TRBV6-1,TGTGCCAGCAGCAAACCCAGACTGGCGGTGGTCAACGAGCAGTACTTC,CASSKPRLAVVNEQYF
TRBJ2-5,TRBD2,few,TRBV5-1,TGCGCCAGCAGCTCCCTCAGCGGGAAAGAGACCCAGTACTTC,CASSSLSGKETQYF
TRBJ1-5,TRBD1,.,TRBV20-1,TGCAGTGCTAGGGACAGGAGCAATCAGCCCCAGCATTTT,CSARDRSNQPQHF
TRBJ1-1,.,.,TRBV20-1,TGCAGTGCTAGATTGATGGGGCTGTTGAACACTGAAGCTTTCTTT,CSARLMGLLNTEAFF
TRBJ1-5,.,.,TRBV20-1,TGCAGTGCTAGAGATCGGGGAGTCAATCAGCCCCAGCATTTT,CSARDRGVNQPQHF
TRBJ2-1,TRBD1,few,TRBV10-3,TGTGCCATCAGGGGACAGGGTCTCTCCTACAATGAGCAGTTCTTC,CAIRGQGLSYNEQFF
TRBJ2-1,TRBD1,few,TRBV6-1,TGTGCCAGCAGTGAAGAAATCAGGGGGCCTAGCTCCTACAATGAGCAGTTCTTC,CASSEEIRGPSSYNEQFF
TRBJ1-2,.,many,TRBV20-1,TGCAGTGCTCCCGGACAGTTTAACTATGGCTACACCTTC,CSAPGQFNYGYTF
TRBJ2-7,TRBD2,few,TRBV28,TGTGCCAGCAGCCCTGGATGGGAGGGTACCTACGAGCAGTACTTC,CASSPGWEGTYEQYF
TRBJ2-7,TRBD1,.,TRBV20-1,TGCAGTGCTAGAGATAGGGACAGGGACTACGAGCAGTACTTC,CSARDRDRDYEQYF
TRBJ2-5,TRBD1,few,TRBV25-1,TGTGCCAGCAGTGTCCGGGACAGGGTTTTCCAAGAGACCCAGTACTTC,CASSVRDRVFQETQYF
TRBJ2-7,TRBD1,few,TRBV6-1,TGTGCCAGCAGTATCAGGGGGCAGGGGTTTCACGAGCAGTACTTC,CASSIRGQGFHEQYF
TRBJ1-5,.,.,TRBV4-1,TGCGCCAGCAGCCAAGAACGGGACAATCAGCCCCAGCATTTT,CASSQERDNQPQHF
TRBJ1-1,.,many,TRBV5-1,TGCGCCAGCAGCTTGGTTGTGGGTGACACTGAAGCTTTCTTT,CASSLVVGDTEAFF
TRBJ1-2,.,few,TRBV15,TGTGCCACCAGCAGAGATCAGTTAGCTAACTATGGCTACACCTTC,CATSRDQLANYGYTF
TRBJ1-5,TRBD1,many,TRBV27,TGTGCCAGCAGTTTTTTGGGGACAGGGAATCAGCCCCAGCATTTT,CASSFLGTGNQPQHF
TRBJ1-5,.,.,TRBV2,TGTGCCAGCAGTGAAGAGGTTCTGGAGCCCCAGCATTTT,CASSEEVLEPQHF
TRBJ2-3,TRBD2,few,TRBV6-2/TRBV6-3,TGTGCCAGCAGTTACTCAGCGGGAGTTGGCACAGATACGCAGTATTTT,CASSYSAGVGTDTQYF
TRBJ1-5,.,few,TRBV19,TGTGCCAGTAGTAAGCCAGGAATCCAGCCCCAGCATTTT,CASSKPGIQPQHF
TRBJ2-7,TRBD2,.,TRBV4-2,TGTGCCAGCAGCCAAGAGACTAGCGGGAGCGTATACGAGCAGTACTTC,CASSQETSGSVYEQYF
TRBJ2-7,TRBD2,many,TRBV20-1,TGCAGTGCTAATCTAGCGGGAGTAGGGGAGCAGTACTTC,CSANLAGVGEQYF
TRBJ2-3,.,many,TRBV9,TGTGCCAGCACAGGGGGCACAGATACGCAGTATTTT,CASTGGTDTQYF
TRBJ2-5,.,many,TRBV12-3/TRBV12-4,TGTGCCAGCAGTTTACCGGGCCTTGGCAGGGGAGGAGAGACCCAGTACTTC,CASSLPGLGRGGETQYF
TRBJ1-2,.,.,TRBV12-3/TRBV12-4,TGTGCCAGCAGACCCCTGTTGGGGGAAGTCGGGAACAACTATGGCTACACCTTC,CASRPLLGEVGNNYGYTF
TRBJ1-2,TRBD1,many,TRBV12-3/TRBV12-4,TGTGCCAGCACCATAGGACAGGGGGCTGGCTACACCTTC,CASTIGQGAGYTF
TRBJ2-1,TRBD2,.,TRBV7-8,TGTGCCAGCAGCGGGACTAGCGGGAGGGCCTCCTACAATGAGCAGTTCTTC,CASSGTSGRASYNEQFF
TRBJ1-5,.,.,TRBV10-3,TGTGCCATCAGTGAGTCAGGACGGCTCGAGAAGCCCCAGCATTTT,CAISESGRLEKPQHF
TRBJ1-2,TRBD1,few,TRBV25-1,TGTGCCAGCAGAACAGGGGCCTATGGCTACACCTTC,CASRTGAYGYTF